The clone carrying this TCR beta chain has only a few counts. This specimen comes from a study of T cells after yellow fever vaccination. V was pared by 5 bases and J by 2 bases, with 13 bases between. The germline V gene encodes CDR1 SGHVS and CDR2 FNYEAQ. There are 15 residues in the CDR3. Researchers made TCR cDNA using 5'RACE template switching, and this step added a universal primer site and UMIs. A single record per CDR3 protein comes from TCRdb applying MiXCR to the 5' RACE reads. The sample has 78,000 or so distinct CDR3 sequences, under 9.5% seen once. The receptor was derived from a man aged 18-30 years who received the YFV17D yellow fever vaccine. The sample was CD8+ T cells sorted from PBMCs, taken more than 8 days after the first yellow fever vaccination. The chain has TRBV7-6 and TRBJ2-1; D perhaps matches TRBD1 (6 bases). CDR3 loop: CASSLGTLAYNEQFF. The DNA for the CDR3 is TGTGCCAGCAGCCTCGGGACACTGGCCTACAATGAGCAGTTCTTC. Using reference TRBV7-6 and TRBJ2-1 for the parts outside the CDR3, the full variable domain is GAGVSQSPRYKVTKRGQDVALRCDPISGHVSLYWYRQALGQGPEFLTYFNYEAQQDKSGLPNDRFSAERPEGSISTLTIQRTEQRDSAMYRCASSLGTLAYNEQFFGPGTRLTVL.